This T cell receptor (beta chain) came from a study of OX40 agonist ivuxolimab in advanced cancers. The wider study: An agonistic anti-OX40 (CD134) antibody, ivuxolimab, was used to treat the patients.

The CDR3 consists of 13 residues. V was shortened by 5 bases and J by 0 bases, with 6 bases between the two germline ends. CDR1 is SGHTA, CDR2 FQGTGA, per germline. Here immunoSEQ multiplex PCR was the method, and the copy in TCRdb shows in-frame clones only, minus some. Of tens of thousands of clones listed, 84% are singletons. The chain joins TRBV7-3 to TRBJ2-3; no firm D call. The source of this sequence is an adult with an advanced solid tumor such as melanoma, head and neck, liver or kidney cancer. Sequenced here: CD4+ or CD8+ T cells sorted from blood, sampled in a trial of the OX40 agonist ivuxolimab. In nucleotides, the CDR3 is TGTGCCAGCAGCGGGCCCAGCACAGATACGCAGTATTTT. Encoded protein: CASSGPSTDTQYF. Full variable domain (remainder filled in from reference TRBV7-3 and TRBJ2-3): GAGVSQTPSNKVTEKGKYVELRCDPISGHTALYWYRQSLGQGPEFLIYFQGTGAADDSGLPNDRFFAVRPEGSVSTLKIQRTERGDSAVYLCASSGPSTDTQYFGPGTRLTVL.